The T cell receptor beta chain under discussion was sequenced for a study of T-cell memory formation after mild COVID-19. A remark on this clonotype: Its antigen is not known.

CDR1 KGHSH and CDR2 LQKENI come from the germline V gene. V was clipped by 2 bases and J by 3 bases, with 10 bases between them. The CDR3 consists of 14 residues. The study, taken as a whole, reports: Contracting CD4+ clones sat mainly in CM and EM; CD8+ in EMRA. Researchers could not confirm that second-wave clones peaking on day 37 targeted SARS-CoV-2. CD4/CD8 balance characterized clones contracting day 15 to 85, and CD4+ skew characterized later expanders.

UMIs and sample barcodes were carried by the TCR alpha and TCR beta cDNA libraries that 5'RACE produced using constant-segment primers. TCRdb passed the 5' RACE reads through MiXCR, listing each CDR3 protein once. The sample gives tens of thousands of distinct CDR3 sequences, about 16% of which show up once; about 43% is in the top ten. Sequencing input: PBMCs or a T cell subset sorted from them (not recorded which). The chain joins TRBV18 to TRBJ1-1; D gene unclear. This TCR was sampled from a man aged 18 to 29 who had mild COVID-19 (a few samples of this study predate the infection). Cell type and time point are not known. This CDR3 is CASSPLFRDTEAFF. The CDR3 nucleotides are TGTGCCAGCTCACCATTGTTCCGGGACACTGAAGCTTTCTTT.